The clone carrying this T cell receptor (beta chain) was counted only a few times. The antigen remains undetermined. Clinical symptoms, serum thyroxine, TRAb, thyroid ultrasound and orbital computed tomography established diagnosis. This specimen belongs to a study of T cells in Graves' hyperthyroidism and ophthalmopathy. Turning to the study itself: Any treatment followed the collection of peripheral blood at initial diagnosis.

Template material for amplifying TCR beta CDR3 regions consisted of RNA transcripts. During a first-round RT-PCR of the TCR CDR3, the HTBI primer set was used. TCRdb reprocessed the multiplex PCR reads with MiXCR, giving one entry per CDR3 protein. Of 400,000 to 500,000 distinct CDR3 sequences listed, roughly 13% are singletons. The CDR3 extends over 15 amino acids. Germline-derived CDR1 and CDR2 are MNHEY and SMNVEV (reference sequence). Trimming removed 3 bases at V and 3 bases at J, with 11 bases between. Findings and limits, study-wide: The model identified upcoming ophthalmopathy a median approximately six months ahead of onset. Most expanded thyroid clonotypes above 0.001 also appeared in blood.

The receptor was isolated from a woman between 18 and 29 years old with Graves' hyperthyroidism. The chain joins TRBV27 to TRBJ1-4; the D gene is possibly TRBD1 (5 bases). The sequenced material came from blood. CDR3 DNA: TGTGCCAGCAGTTTGGGGGAAACACCTAATGAAAAACTGTTTTTT. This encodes CASSLGETPNEKLFF.